Listed below are T cell receptor beta chains from one sample, sequenced in a study of spatial heterogeneity in lung cancer. TCRdb fed the 5' RACE reads into MiXCR, producing one record per CDR3 protein. There are 30,000 to 40,000 distinct CDR3 sequences in the sample; roughly 4.9% occur only once, and about a quarter lies in the top ten. Sample: PBMCs, taken at surgery. All receptors derive from a female donor with early-stage non-small cell lung cancer. Each CDR3 is given with its conserved first and last residue. The D gene is left open where the match is weak. The listing skips clone size in some rows; elsewhere it reads once, few, many or a size class.

clone size,J gene,D gene,V gene,CDR3 protein,CDR3 DNA
many,TRBJ2-2,TRBD1,TRBV7-9,CASRPGTGPGELFF,TGTGCCAGCAGGCCCGGGACAGGGCCCGGGGAGCTGTTTTTT
NA,TRBJ2-7,TRBD2,TRBV5-1,CASSLSGVSSYEQYF,TGCGCCAGCAGTTTAAGCGGGGTTAGCTCCTACGAGCAGTACTTC
NA,TRBJ2-3,TRBD2,TRBV2,CASSEERGATDTQYF,TGTGCCAGCAGTGAAGAGCGGGGGGCCACAGATACGCAGTATTTT
many,TRBJ2-5,TRBD2,TRBV28,CASSVLAGGGQETQYF,TGTGCCAGCAGTGTCCTAGCGGGGGGTGGCCAAGAGACCCAGTACTTC
medium-sized,TRBJ1-1,NA,TRBV29-1,CSVAAGALNTEAFF,TGCAGCGTTGCTGCAGGGGCCCTGAACACTGAAGCTTTCTTT
few,TRBJ1-4,NA,TRBV12-5,CASGPGTPANEKLFF,TGTGCTAGTGGCCCCGGCACACCGGCTAATGAAAAACTGTTTTTT
many,TRBJ2-2,NA,TRBV4-2,CASRAPGRSTGELFF,TGTGCCAGCAGAGCACCTGGGCGCAGCACCGGGGAGCTGTTTTTT
few,TRBJ2-3,NA,TRBV5-1,CASSIVRGTDTQYF,TGCGCCAGCAGCATCGTCAGAGGCACAGATACGCAGTATTTT
many,TRBJ1-1,NA,TRBV7-8,CASSPYYRAQVTEAFF,TGTGCCAGCAGCCCCTACTACAGGGCCCAGGTCACTGAAGCTTTCTTT
many,TRBJ1-1,NA,TRBV20-1,CSAPQENTEAFF,TGCAGTGCTCCACAGGAGAACACTGAAGCTTTCTTT
many,TRBJ1-1,NA,TRBV29-1,CSVGDGQLNTEAFF,TGCAGCGTCGGGGACGGACAGTTGAACACTGAAGCTTTCTTT
NA,TRBJ2-7,NA,TRBV3-1,CASSHWDAAGEQYF,TGTGCCAGCAGCCACTGGGACGCCGCTGGCGAGCAGTACTTC
many,TRBJ2-7,NA,TRBV20-1,CSARAPWEDHEQYF,TGCAGTGCTAGAGCCCCTTGGGAGGACCACGAGCAGTACTTC